The 2 T cell receptor beta chains in this list originate from one sample, sequenced in a study of shared clonotypes between healthy human individuals. Clones were read by immunoSEQ multiplex PCR, and TCRdb kept only the in-frame ones, dropping some. Here the sample spans 450,000 to 500,000 clones, more than 65% being singletons. Sequencing was done on a sample of PBMCs. These receptors were collected from a woman between 40 and 55 years old in good health. Some clones in this sample may be carry-over from other donors' samples.

The V gene is TRBV5-1, the J gene TRBJ1-4; 7 positions match TRBD1. Germline V gene lookup returns CDR1 SGHRS and CDR2 YFSETQ. This CDR3 is built from 18 residues. Trimming took 5 bases from V and 2 from J; bases not matched to a gene: 15. CDR3 DNA sequence: TGCGCCAGCAGTTTTGGGACAGCCTTAATTGAGACTAATGAAAAACTGTTTTTT. It yields the protein CASSFGTALIETNEKLFF.

The genes are TRBV28 and TRBJ2-3, with a weak D call TRBD1 (5 bases). The CDR3 is made up of 15 amino acids. Trimming left V 3 bases short and J 3 bases short, with 13 bases between. The germline gives CDR1 MDHEN, CDR2 SYDVKM. This CDR3 reads CASSFLGARTDTQYF. For the CDR3, the DNA is TGTGCCAGCAGTTTTCTTGGGGCGCGGACAGATACGCAGTATTTT.